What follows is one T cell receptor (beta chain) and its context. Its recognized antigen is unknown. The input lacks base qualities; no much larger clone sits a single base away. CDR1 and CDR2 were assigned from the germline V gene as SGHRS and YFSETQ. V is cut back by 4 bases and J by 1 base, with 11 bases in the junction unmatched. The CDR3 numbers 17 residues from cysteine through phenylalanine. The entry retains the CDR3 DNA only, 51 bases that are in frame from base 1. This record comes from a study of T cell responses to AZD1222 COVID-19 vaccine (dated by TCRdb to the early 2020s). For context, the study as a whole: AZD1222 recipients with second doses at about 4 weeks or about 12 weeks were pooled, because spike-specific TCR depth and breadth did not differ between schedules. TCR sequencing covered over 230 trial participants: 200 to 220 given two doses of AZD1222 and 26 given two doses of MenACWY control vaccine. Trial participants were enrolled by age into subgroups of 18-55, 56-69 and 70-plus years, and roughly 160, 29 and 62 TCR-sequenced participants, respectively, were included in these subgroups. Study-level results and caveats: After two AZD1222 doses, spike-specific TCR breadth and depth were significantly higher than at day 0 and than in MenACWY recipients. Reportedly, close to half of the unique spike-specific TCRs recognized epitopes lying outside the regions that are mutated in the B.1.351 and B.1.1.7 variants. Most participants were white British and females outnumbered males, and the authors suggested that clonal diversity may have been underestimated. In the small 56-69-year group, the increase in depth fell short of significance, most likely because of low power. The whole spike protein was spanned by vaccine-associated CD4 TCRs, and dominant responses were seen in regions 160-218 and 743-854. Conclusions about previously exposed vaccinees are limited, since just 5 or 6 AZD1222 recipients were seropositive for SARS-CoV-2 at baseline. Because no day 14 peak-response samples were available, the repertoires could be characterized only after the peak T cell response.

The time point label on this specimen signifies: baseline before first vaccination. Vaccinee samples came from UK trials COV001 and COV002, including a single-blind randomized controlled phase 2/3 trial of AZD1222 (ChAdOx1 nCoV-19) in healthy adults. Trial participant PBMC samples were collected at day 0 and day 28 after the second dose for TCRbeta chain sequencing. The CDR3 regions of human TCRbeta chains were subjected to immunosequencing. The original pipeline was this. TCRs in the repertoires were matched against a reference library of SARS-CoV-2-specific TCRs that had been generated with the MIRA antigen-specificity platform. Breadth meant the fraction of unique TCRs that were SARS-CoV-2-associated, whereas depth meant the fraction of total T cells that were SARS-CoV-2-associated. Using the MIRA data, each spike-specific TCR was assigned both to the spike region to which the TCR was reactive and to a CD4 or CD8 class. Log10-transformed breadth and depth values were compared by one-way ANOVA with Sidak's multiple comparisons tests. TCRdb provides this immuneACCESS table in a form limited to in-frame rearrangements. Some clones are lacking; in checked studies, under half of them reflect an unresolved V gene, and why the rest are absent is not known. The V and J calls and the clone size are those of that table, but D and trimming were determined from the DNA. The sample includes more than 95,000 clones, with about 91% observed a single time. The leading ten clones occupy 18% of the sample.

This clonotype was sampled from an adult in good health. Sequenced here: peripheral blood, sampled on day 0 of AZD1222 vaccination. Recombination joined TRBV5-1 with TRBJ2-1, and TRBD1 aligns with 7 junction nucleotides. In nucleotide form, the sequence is TGCGCCAGCAGCCCAGGTCCGGGACAGAGATCCTACAATGAGCAGTTCTTC. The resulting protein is CASSPGPGQRSYNEQFF.